What follows is one T cell receptor (beta chain) and its context. The specificity of this receptor is unknown. Base quality data are lacking; no much larger clone is found one base away. The data are from a study of shared clonotypes between healthy human individuals (TCRdb year 2020). Describing the broader study: The cohort included three men and two women between 18 and 49 years of age. For each donor, CD4 naive and CD4 memory were each given three plates, CD8 naive was given two plates, and CD8 memory was given one plate. Between about 0.8 and 9 billion PBMCs per donor were obtained by leukapheresis. To increase sequencing depth and limit assay-specific biases, different laboratories used diverse techniques to prepare libraries and sequence TCR repertoires. Blood TCR repertoires of about five healthy adults were deeply sequenced to estimate repertoire size and the extent of clonotype sharing between individuals. What the work shows at the level of the full study, not this receptor alone: Because the study included a small number of donors, the genetic and exposure-history diversity represented was limited. Sampling was restricted to blood, and TCR repertoires in tissue are likely to differ from TCR repertoires in blood. Across a few donors, roughly 5.4% of naive CD4, roughly 3.4% of naive CD8, 2% to 2.5% of memory CD4, and 0.4% of memory CD8 clonotypes were shared. Naive subsets generally had larger estimated clonotype richness than memory subsets did. Based on pairwise subsampling, the degree of clonotype sharing among donors was expected to be affected by sequencing depth. Incomplete sequencing was indicated by rarefaction of sorted-subset datasets, despite the large sequencing depth. Higher generation probabilities were observed for clonotypes shared by all four sorted-subset donors than for non-shared clonotypes.

For the CD8 naive samples, CD45RO-negative cells were positively selected for CCR7, yielding a CD45RA+CCR7+ population from which TemRA cells were excluded. The donors were healthy, HIV-negative adults who had no recently reported acute infections or vaccinations. Every donor was a Caucasian adult living in Nashville, Tennessee, USA. Blood was obtained by leukapheresis, after which PBMCs were separated by Ficoll-Histopaque density gradient centrifugation and cryopreserved in liquid nitrogen vapor phase. Analytical flow cytometry was used to check the purity and quantity of every magnetically sorted T cell population. Genomic DNA was isolated from every sorted fraction and measured by UV absorbance on a Nanodrop 2000c. TCR CDR3 regions were amplified from genomic DNA by multiplex PCR using the deep immunoSEQ assay. Extracted genomic DNA from each cell subset was distributed evenly across all wells of several immunoSEQ 96-well plates, and each plate was treated as a replicate. For sorted subsets, each replicate PCR was loaded with about 200 ng genomic DNA, equivalent to 25,000 to 35,000 T cell genomes. Purified libraries were measured with a Qubit 3.0 fluorometer, size-checked on a Bioanalyzer 2100, and measured again with the KAPA Library Quantification kit. A separate single-read 150-cycle Illumina NextSeq 550 flow cell was used to sequence each immunoSEQ 96-well plate. Regarding the original processing steps: Because the immunoSEQ output included only junctional sequences and no quality scores, the filtering could not be the same as the filtering used for full-length reads. Sequences were annotated with PyIR, a Python wrapper for IgBLAST v1.9, and V/J genes and CDR3 were assigned using IMGT germline references. Reads were removed for weak V/J assignments (E-value above 1e-6), missing CDR3, stop codons, out-of-frame junctions, or ambiguous translated residues. A V3J clonotype was defined by an identical inferred V gene, J gene, and CDR3 amino acid sequence. Percentage overlap between repertoires was calculated by dividing the number of shared unique clonotypes by the size of the smaller repertoire. Richness of each repertoire was evaluated using RTK rarefaction, the Chao1 estimator, and Recon v2.1 estimates of unobserved clonotypes. OLGA was used to compute generation probabilities for all TCRbeta clonotypes that the gDNA method yielded from a few donors. Imported from immuneACCESS, the table was reduced by TCRdb to in-frame sequences with V and J called. These copies leave out some clones; in studies compared against another copy, an unresolved V gene accounts for under half, and the cause of the remainder is not known. For V, J and clone size, that table is used; D and trimming come from the DNA. This sample comprises around 2.1 million clones, about 92% of them detected only once. Approximately 1.7% of the sample rests with the top ten.

The germline V gene (reference sequence) specifies MNHEY as CDR1 and SMNVEV as CDR2. The CDR3 numbers 16 residues from cysteine through phenylalanine. Only the CDR3 DNA stays, 48 bases, in frame from base 1. Relative to germline, V is 3 bases shorter and J is 1 base shorter, with 10 bases between their ends. The sequence derives from a young man in good health. Some clones in this sample may be carry-over from other donors' samples. The sample was naive CD8+ T cells from PBMCs. The sample's cell subset or site, from its label and the paper: CD45RA+CCR7+. The chain uses TRBV27 and TRBJ2-6; a confident D gene designation cannot be given. CDR3 reads: CASSFVIESGANVLTF. Here is the DNA: TGTGCCAGCAGTTTCGTAATAGAGTCTGGGGCCAACGTCCTGACTTTC.